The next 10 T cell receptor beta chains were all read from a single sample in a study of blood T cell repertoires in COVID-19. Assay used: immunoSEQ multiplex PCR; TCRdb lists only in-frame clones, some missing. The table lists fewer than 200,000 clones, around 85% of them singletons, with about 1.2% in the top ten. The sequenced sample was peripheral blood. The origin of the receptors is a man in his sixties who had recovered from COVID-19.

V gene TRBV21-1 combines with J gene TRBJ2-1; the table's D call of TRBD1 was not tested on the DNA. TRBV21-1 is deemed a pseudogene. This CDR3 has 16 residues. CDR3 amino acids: CASSAKQGPTYNEQFF. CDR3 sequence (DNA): TGTGCCAGCAGCGCCAAACAGGGGCCGACCTACAATGAGCAGTTCTTC.

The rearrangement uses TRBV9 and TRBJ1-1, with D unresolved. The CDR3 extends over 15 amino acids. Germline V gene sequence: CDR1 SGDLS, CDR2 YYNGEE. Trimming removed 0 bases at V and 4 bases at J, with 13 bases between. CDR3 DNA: TGTGCCAGCAGCGTAGGCGGGGTGGGAGGCACTGAAGCTTTCTTT. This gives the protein CASSVGGVGGTEAFF.

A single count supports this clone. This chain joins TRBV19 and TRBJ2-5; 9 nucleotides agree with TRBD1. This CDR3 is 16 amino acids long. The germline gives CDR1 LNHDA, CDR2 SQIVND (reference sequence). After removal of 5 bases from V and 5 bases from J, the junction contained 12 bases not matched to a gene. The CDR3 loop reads CASSLLRTGDGETQYF. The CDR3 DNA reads TGTGCCAGTAGTCTCCTTCGGACAGGGGACGGGGAGACCCAGTACTTC.

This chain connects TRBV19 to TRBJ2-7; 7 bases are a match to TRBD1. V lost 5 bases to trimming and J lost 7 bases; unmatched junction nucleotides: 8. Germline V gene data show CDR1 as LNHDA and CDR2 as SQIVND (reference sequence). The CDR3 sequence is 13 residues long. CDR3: CASSDRDAREQYF. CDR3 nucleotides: TGTGCCAGTAGTGACAGGGATGCAAGGGAGCAGTACTTC.

DNA for the CDR3: TGTGCCAGCACTCGTTCGCCGGGGAATGAGCAGTTCTTC. Amino acid sequence: CASTRSPGNEQFF. The gene calls are TRBV27 and TRBJ2-1, with D tentatively TRBD2 (5 bases). Looked up from germline, CDR1 is MNHEY and CDR2 is SMNVEV (reference sequence). CDR3 length: 13 amino acids. V was cut by 7 bases and J by 7 bases, with 14 bases left in between.

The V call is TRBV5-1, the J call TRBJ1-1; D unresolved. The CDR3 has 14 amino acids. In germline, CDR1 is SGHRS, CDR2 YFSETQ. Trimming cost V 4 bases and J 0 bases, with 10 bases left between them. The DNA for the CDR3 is TGCGCCAGCAGCCCGCAGACTCTGAACACTGAAGCTTTCTTT. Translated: CASSPQTLNTEAFF.

The CDR3 DNA sequence: TGTGCCATCAGTGGACAGGGGAACAATAATTCACCCCTCCACTTT. It specifies CAISGQGNNNSPLHF. The chain employs TRBV10-3 and TRBJ1-6; 8 nucleotides agree with TRBD1. The CDR3 covers 15 residues. With 4 bases clipped from V and 5 bases from J, the junction kept 4 bases outside the gene matches. Germline CDR1 is ENHRY and CDR2 is SYGVKD.

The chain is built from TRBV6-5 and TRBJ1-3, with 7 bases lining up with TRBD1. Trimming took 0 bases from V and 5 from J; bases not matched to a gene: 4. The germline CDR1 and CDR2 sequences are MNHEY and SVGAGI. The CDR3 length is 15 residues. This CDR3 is CASSYSWDSRNTIYF. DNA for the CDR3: TGTGCCAGCAGTTACTCGTGGGACAGTCGAAACACCATATATTTT.

The CDR3: CASSTQSSGNTIYF. The DNA for the CDR3 is TGTGCCAGCAGCACACAGAGCTCTGGAAACACCATATATTTT. The chain is built from TRBV9 and TRBJ1-3, with D hard to call. Germline loops: CDR1 SGDLS, CDR2 YYNGEE. The CDR3 has 14 residues. The V and J ends lost 4 bases and 0 bases respectively, with 8 bases between them. Using reference TRBV9 and TRBJ1-3 for the parts outside the CDR3, the full variable domain is DSGVTQTPKHLITATGQRVTLRCSPRSGDLSVYWYQQSLDQGLQFLIQYYNGEERAKGNILERFSAQQFPDLHSELNLSSLELGDSALYFCASSTQSSGNTIYFGEGSWLTVV.

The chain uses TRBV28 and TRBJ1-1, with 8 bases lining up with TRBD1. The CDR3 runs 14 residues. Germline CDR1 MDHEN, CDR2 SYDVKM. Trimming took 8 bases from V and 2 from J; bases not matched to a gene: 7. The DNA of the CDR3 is TGTGCCAGCGGACTGGGACAGGATAACACTGAAGCTTTCTTT. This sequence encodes CASGLGQDNTEAFF.